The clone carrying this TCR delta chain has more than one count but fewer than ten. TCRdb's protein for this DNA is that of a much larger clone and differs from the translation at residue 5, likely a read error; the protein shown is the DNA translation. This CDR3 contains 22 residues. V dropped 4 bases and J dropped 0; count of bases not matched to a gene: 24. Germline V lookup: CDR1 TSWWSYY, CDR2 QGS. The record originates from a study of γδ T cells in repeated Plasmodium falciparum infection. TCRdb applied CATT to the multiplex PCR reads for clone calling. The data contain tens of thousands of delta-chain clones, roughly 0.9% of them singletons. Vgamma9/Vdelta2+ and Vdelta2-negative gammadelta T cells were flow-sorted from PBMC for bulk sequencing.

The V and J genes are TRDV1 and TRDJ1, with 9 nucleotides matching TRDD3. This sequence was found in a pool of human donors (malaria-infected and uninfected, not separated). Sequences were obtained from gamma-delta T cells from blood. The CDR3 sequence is CALGVLVPKWGISRLNTDKLIF. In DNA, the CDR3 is TGTGCTCTTGGGGTACTAGTGCCTAAATGGGGGATATCCCGTCTTAACACCGATAAACTCATCTTT.